Below, 8 T cell receptor beta chains from the same sample are listed, as sequenced in a study of Ad26.COV2.S vaccination and SARS-CoV-2 variants. TCRdb's table, derived via immunoSEQ multiplex PCR, lists solely in-frame clones and lacks some. The sample consists of 150,000 to 200,000 clones, approximately 90% of them appearing once. Source: peripheral blood, taken after recovery from COVID-19. The receptors originated from a human donor who had recovered from COVID-19.

The rearrangement joins TRBV5-3 to TRBJ1-4; D possibly corresponds to TRBD1 (5 bases). TRBV5-3 is given ORF status, its function remaining uncertain. Trimming pared 4 bases from V and 2 bases from J, leaving 12 bases between. The CDR3 is 15 amino acids. The CDR3 DNA reads TGTGCCAGAAGCGTGGGACGATCGACTAATGAAAAACTGTTTTTT. As protein: CARSVGRSTNEKLFF.

This chain links TRBV20-1 with TRBJ2-3; no firm D call. V was clipped by 3 bases and J by 6 bases, with 16 bases between them. The CDR3 runs to 14 residues. Germline V CDR1 and CDR2: DFQATT, SNEGSKA (reference sequence). CDR3 bases: TGCAGTGCTAGTGACCCGATTTATTCGGATACGCAGTATTTT. Its protein is CSASDPIYSDTQYF.

This chain uses TRBV2 with TRBJ1-1; D gene uncertain. Trimming pared 6 bases from V and 1 base from J, leaving 9 bases between. The CDR3 loop spans 13 amino acids. From germline, CDR1 is SNHLY and CDR2 FYNNEI. CDR3 residues: CASRGSGNTEAFF. The DNA of the CDR3 is TGTGCCAGCAGGGGATCAGGGAACACTGAAGCTTTCTTT. Looking up the rest from reference TRBV2 and TRBJ1-1 gives the full variable domain: EPEVTQTPSHQVTQMGQEVILRCVPISNHLYFYWYRQILGQKVEFLVSFYNNEISEKSEIFDDQFSVERPDGSNFTLKIRSTKLEDSAMYFCASRGSGNTEAFFGQGTRLTVV.

J is TRBJ2-7 and V is TRBV2; perhaps TRBD1 as D (5 bases). V lost 8 bases, J lost 2 bases, and 13 bases lay in between. There are 13 residues in the CDR3. The germline V gene encodes CDR1 SNHLY and CDR2 FYNNEI. CDR3 region: CASDFGQAYEQYF. CDR3 coding DNA: TGTGCCAGCGATTTCGGACAAGCCTACGAGCAGTACTTC. Supplemented by reference TRBV2 and TRBJ2-7, the full variable domain reads EPEVTQTPSHQVTQMGQEVILRCVPISNHLYFYWYRQILGQKVEFLVSFYNNEISEKSEIFDDQFSVERPDGSNFTLKIRSTKLEDSAMYFCASDFGQAYEQYFGPGTRLTVT.

The rearrangement links TRBV5-1 to TRBJ2-7, with a weak D call TRBD2 (5 bases). The CDR3 spans 15 residues. V gave up 0 bases and J gave up 0 bases, with 10 bases separating them. Germline V gene lookup returns CDR1 SGHRS and CDR2 YFSETQ. The CDR3 protein is CASSLAQGSSYEQYF. The CDR3 nucleotides are TGCGCCAGCAGCTTGGCACAAGGGAGCTCCTACGAGCAGTACTTC. Drawing the rest from reference TRBV5-1 and TRBJ2-7, the complete variable domain is KAGVTQTPRYLIKTRGQQVTLSCSPISGHRSVSWYQQTPGQGLQFLFEYFSETQRNKGNFPGRFSGRQFSNSRSEMNVSTLELGDSALYLCASSLAQGSSYEQYFGPGTRLTVT.

This chain uses TRBV1 with TRBJ2-1; no DNA check was done on the table's D call, TRBD2. TRBV1 is termed a pseudogene. The CDR3 is 20 amino acids. Here the CDR3 reads CTSSPVRVLAGRPTYNEQFF. The CDR3 region has the DNA TGCACCAGCAGCCCAGTCCGAGTTCTAGCGGGACGCCCGACATACAATGAGCAGTTCTTC.

The V and J genes are TRBV6-5 and TRBJ1-3, with 8 bases that match TRBD1. Germline V gene sequence: CDR1 MNHEY, CDR2 SVGAGI. CDR3 length: 14 residues. Trimming cost V 5 bases and J 2 bases; bases outside gene matches: 2. The CDR3: CASSKTGAGNTIYF. The CDR3 DNA sequence: TGTGCCAGCAGTAAGACAGGGGCTGGAAACACCATATATTTT.

To note about this clone: In the same sample, other DNA sequences code for this CDR3. This chain links TRBV12-3 or TRBV12-4 with TRBJ1-1; D is undetermined. The germline V and J ends were trimmed by 7 bases and 1 base, with 10 bases remaining between them. The CDR3 runs 13 residues. The CDR3 DNA sequence: TGTGCCAGCACCCCGGATGGGAACACTGAAGCTTTCTTT. It translates to CASTPDGNTEAFF.